This paragraph reports one T cell receptor beta chain. Its antigen remains unknown. 60 Vbeta and 13 Jbeta primers were used in PCR. Using immunoSEQ multiplex PCR, the repertoire was profiled, and TCRdb retains in-frame clones only, with some absent. This table holds approximately 170,000 clones, roughly three quarters found once. This CDR3 is 16 amino acids long. The V end lost 4 bases, the J end lost 1 base, and 17 bases lay between the germline ends. From germline, CDR1 is SGDLS and CDR2 YYNGEE. The source of the sample is a study of cytomegalovirus exposure and HLA in healthy donors. Study summary: Among the approximately 400 donors who were genotyped, about 80% fell in the genetic ancestry cluster that is associated with self-reported Caucasian donors.

General study findings and limits: The study found most TCR sequences rare, yet found some public TCRs in many donors.

The sample consisted of PBMCs. This clonotype originated in a woman aged 50 to 60 in good health and CMV-seronegative. This sequence joins TRBV9 and TRBJ1-1; perhaps TRBD1 as D (6 bases). CDR3 residues: CASSLLVGGANTEAFF. CDR3 bases: TGTGCCAGCAGCCTGCTCGTTGGGGGGGCGAACACTGAAGCTTTCTTT.